This TCR beta chain was observed in a study of Graves' ophthalmopathy and Graves' hyperthyroidism. CDR1 SGHDN and CDR2 FVKESK come from the germline V gene. This CDR3 is built from 15 residues. Other autoimmune diseases, uncontrolled infections, pregnancy or lactation ruled patients out of participation. A volume of 8 to 10 ml of fresh peripheral blood supplied the PBMCs. The study's findings and limits: Most expanded thyroid clonotypes above 0.001 frequency also appeared in blood. Forecasting of ophthalmopathy progression by the model achieved over 55% sensitivity and approximately 72% specificity.

CDR3 regions of TCR beta were amplified from RNA transcripts. The first round was an RT-PCR with HTBI primers, and the second round was a multiplex PCR. A single record per CDR3 protein comes from TCRdb applying MiXCR to the multiplex PCR reads. The sample comprises fewer than 400,000 distinct CDR3 sequences, 15% to 20% of which are singletons, and roughly 1.5% rests with the top ten. Comments on this clonotype: Its specificity is not known. A junction end diverges from the germline sequence, so it may reflect a read error.

The source is a woman aged 18-29 years with Graves' ophthalmopathy. The chain links TRBV14 to TRBJ1-1; D uncertain. What was sequenced was peripheral blood. The CDR3 spells CASSQDTAYGGALGF. CDR3 in DNA: TGTGCCAGCAGCCAAGATACCGCCTACGGAGGCGCGCTGGGGTTT.